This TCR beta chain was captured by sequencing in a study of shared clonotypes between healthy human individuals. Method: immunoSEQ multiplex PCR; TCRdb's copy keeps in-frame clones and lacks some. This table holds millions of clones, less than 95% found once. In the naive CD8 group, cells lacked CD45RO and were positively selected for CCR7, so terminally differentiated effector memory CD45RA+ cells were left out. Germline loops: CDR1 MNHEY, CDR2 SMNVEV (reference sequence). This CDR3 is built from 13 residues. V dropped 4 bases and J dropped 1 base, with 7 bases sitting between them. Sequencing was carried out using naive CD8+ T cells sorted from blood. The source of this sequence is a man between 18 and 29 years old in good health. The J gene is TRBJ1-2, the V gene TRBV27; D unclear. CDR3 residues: CASSSRGNYGYTF. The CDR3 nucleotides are TGTGCCAGCAGTTCAAGAGGTAACTATGGCTACACCTTC.